The 15 T cell receptor beta chains given below trace back to one sample, sequenced in a study of beta chain features in type 1 diabetes. Investigators reverse transcribed all isolated RNA, so they sequenced expressed TCRB transcripts. Assay used: immunoSEQ multiplex PCR; TCRdb lists only in-frame clones, some missing. The sample contains more than 140,000 clones, 9% to 10% of which appear only once. The sequencing input was central memory CD4+ T cells from blood. The receptor set was obtained from a woman in her forties in good health.

V and J are TRBV19 and TRBJ1-6; D possibly corresponds to TRBD1 (6 bases). Trimming stripped 10 bases from V and 0 bases from J, with 16 bases between. Germline lookup yields CDR1 LNHDA and CDR2 SQIVND (reference sequence). CDR3 length: 16 amino acids. The CDR3 loop is CATRDLGGSYNSPLHF. For the CDR3, the DNA is TGTGCCACCCGGGACCTAGGGGGCTCCTATAATTCACCCCTCCACTTT.

The DNA of the CDR3 is TGTGCCATCAGTGCCGCTTCCATTAGAGGGCTTGGCGGGGAGCTGTTTTTT. It codes for CAISAASIRGLGGELFF. The rearrangement joins TRBV10-3 to TRBJ2-2; a possible D gene is TRBD2 (5 bases). Germline V gene data show CDR1 as ENHRY and CDR2 as SYGVKD. The V end was cut by 4 bases, the J end by 7 bases, with 22 bases between. The CDR3 sequence is 17 residues long.

This clone was seen ten or more times. The chain combines TRBV28 with TRBJ2-6, with 8 bases matching TRBD1. The ends lost 3 bases at V and 4 bases at J; junction bases unmatched: 8. Germline V CDR1 and CDR2: MDHEN, SYDVKM. The CDR3 totals 17 residues. CDR3 region: CASSFNRGKPGANVLTF. CDR3 DNA: TGTGCCAGCAGTTTCAACAGGGGGAAACCCGGGGCCAACGTCCTGACTTTC.

The chain employs TRBV7-2 and TRBJ2-5; no clear D gene. V was trimmed by 2 bases and J by 1 base, leaving 8 bases between them. This CDR3 is 14 amino acids long. Germline V lookup: CDR1 SGHTA, CDR2 FQGNSA. The CDR3 loop reads CASSLRASQETQYF. CDR3 bases: TGTGCCAGCAGCTTACGTGCCAGCCAAGAGACCCAGTACTTC.

This clone showed up just a few times. The sample carries other DNA sequences with the same CDR3. The chain employs TRBV6-5 and TRBJ1-1; the D is unclear. Trimming took off 8 bases at V and 1 base at J, with 11 bases between the two ends. The CDR3 totals 13 residues. Germline V lookup: CDR1 MNHEY, CDR2 SVGAGI. CDR3 residues: CASRGTGNTEAFF. The CDR3 nucleotides read TGTGCCAGCCGGGGTACGGGGAACACTGAAGCTTTCTTT.

This clone was detected ten times or more. The rearrangement joins TRBV29-1 to TRBJ2-3; 15 positions agree with TRBD2. Trimming took 7 bases from V and 0 from J; bases not matched to a gene: 11. Germline assignment: CDR1 SQVTM and CDR2 ANQGSEA. The CDR3 covers 18 residues. The CDR3: CSALGLAGGPSSTDTQYF. CDR3 sequence (DNA): TGCAGCGCCCTGGGACTAGCGGGGGGACCTTCTAGCACAGATACGCAGTATTTT.

V usage is TRBV7-2 and J usage is TRBJ2-2, with D unresolved. The V gene's germline CDR1 is SGHTA and CDR2 FQGNSA. V gave up 5 bases and J gave up 5 bases, with 9 bases separating them. The length of the CDR3 is 13 residues. As DNA, the CDR3 is TGTGCCAGCAGCCCGGTGCGAACCGGGGAGCTGTTTTTT. It is translated as CASSPVRTGELFF.

This clone was seen more than once but under ten times. V gene TRBV10-3 combines with J gene TRBJ2-1; TRBD2 aligns across 13 bases. The CDR3 length is 15 residues. CDR1 is ENHRY, CDR2 SYGVKD, per germline. V trimming: 4 bases; J trimming: 5 bases; junction bases outside the gene matches: 2. The CDR3 DNA reads as TGTGCCATCAGTGGGACTAGCGGGGGTGACAATGAGCAGTTCTTC. As protein: CAISGTSGGDNEQFF.

The V gene is TRBV19, the J gene TRBJ2-2; D might be TRBD1 (6 bases). Germline V gene sequence: CDR1 LNHDA, CDR2 SQIVND (reference sequence). V shed 6 bases and J shed 2 bases, with 16 bases lying between them. The CDR3 sequence is 16 residues long. CDR3 DNA: TGTGCCAGTAGAAAGTTGACAGGCGTAAACACCGGGGAGCTGTTTTTT. This codes for CASRKLTGVNTGELFF.

This chain connects TRBV7-2 to TRBJ2-5; 8 bases map to TRBD1. The J call may be faulty, since TRBJ2-7 better matches the DNA end. The CDR3 extends over 14 amino acids. CDR1 is SGHTA, CDR2 FQGNSA, per germline. In DNA form, the CDR3 reads TGTGCCAGCAGCTTACAGGGGGCGCCCTACGAGCAGTACTTC. Encoded protein: CASSLQGAPYEQYF.

This clone has a handful of counts. The chain uses TRBV7-2 and TRBJ1-1; TRBD1 agrees at 7 bases. V lost 8 bases to trimming and J lost 4 bases; unmatched junction nucleotides: 13. The CDR3 loop spans 15 amino acids. The V gene's germline CDR1 is SGHTA and CDR2 FQGNSA. CDR3: CASHPPRGRSTEAFF. CDR3 in DNA: TGTGCCAGCCACCCCCCGAGGGGGCGCAGCACTGAAGCTTTCTTT.

This chain joins TRBV6-5 and TRBJ2-5; a possible D gene is TRBD2 (6 bases). Between the trimmed V and J ends, which lost 8 bases and 5 bases, there was a span of 15 bases. This CDR3 is built from 13 residues. Germline CDR1 reads MNHEY; CDR2 reads SVGAGI. CDR3 loop: CASVRARGETQYF. The CDR3, as DNA: TGTGCCAGCGTCAGGGCTCGGGGGGAGACCCAGTACTTC.

V usage is TRBV9 and J usage is TRBJ2-1, with 8 bases that match TRBD2. This CDR3 has 15 amino acids. CDR1 is SGDLS and CDR2 is YYNGEE in the germline V gene. Trimming cost V 3 bases and J 2 bases; bases outside gene matches: 4. DNA of the CDR3: TGTGCCAGCAGCGAACGACTAGCGCCCTACAATGAGCAGTTCTTC. Translation gives CASSERLAPYNEQFF.

This clone has more than one count but fewer than ten. This chain uses TRBV18 with TRBJ2-7; TRBD2 matches 7 bases. Losses at the gene ends were 0 bases for V and 0 bases for J; bases not matched to a gene: 8. This CDR3 is built from 17 residues. Looked up from germline, CDR1 is KGHSH and CDR2 is LQKENI. CDR3 coding DNA: TGTGCCAGCTCACCACCGGGAGCGGGGACGAGCTCCTACGAGCAGTACTTC. Translating gives CASSPPGAGTSSYEQYF.

This clone came up a few times. The rearrangement joins TRBV5-1 to TRBJ1-5; no firm D call. The CDR3 covers 15 residues. Germline V gene lookup returns CDR1 SGHRS and CDR2 YFSETQ. V shed 0 bases and J shed 2 bases, with 9 bases lying between them. CDR3 coding DNA: TGCGCCAGCAGCTTGGCAGGTATACGCAATCAGCCCCAGCATTTT. Translating gives CASSLAGIRNQPQHF.